Reported below is one T cell receptor (beta chain). Its antigen is as yet unknown. The CDR3 extends over 13 amino acids. Between the trimmed V and J ends, which lost 3 bases and 3 bases, there was a span of 8 bases. The germline V gene encodes CDR1 LNHDA and CDR2 SQIVND (reference sequence). The data are from a study of beta chain features in type 1 diabetes. TCRB transcripts that were expressed got sequenced, as all of the isolated RNA had been reverse transcribed. Assay: immunoSEQ multiplex PCR; the TCRdb copy retains only in-frame clones and omits some. The table records about 650,000 clones, over 10% of them present only once. By way of CD45RO/CCR7/CD25/CD127/CD95/CD27, the CD4+ regulatory, stem cell-like memory, central memory and naive cells were sorted. Study-level results: Within each of all four CD4+ subsets, Type 1 diabetes patients had TCRB CDR3s that were moderately but significantly shorter.

Specimen: naive CD4+ T cells from blood. This sequence originates from a man aged 25 to 40 with type 1 diabetes. V gene TRBV19 combines with J gene TRBJ1-1, with D unresolved. CDR3 region: CASSIQRDTEAFF. DNA for the CDR3: TGTGCCAGTAGTATTCAGAGAGACACTGAAGCTTTCTTT.